These T cell receptor beta chains were read from a single sample in a study of CD8+ T cells in alopecia areata. Sequencing was performed with immunoSEQ multiplex PCR; in TCRdb, only in-frame clones are kept and a portion is missing. The sample lists under 250,000 clones; 50% to 60% were seen once. The sequencing here drew on CD4+ T cells sorted from blood, taken at week 0. These receptors all stem from a human donor with alopecia areata. Both conserved end residues are part of each CDR3. Fields, in order: D gene, V gene, J gene, clone size, CDR3 DNA, CDR3 protein. D genes are given only for firm matches. A row's size may be missing; if present it is once, few, many or a size class.

d_call: NA
v_call: TRBV30
j_call: TRBJ1-1
clone_size: few
cdr3_nt: TGTGCCTGGAGTAGTAGTGACTGGGACACTGAAGCTTTCTTT
cdr3_aa: CAWSSSDWDTEAFF

d_call: NA
v_call: TRBV11-2
j_call: TRBJ2-7
clone_size: NA
cdr3_nt: TGTGCCAGCAGCTTAGATAGATACGAGCAGTACTTC
cdr3_aa: CASSLDRYEQYF

d_call: NA
v_call: TRBV30
j_call: TRBJ2-7
clone_size: few
cdr3_nt: TGTGCCTGTAGACAGGCCTACGAGCAGTACTTC
cdr3_aa: CACRQAYEQYF

d_call: NA
v_call: TRBV5-1
j_call: TRBJ2-5
clone_size: NA
cdr3_nt: TGCGCCAGCAGCTTGTTAGGTTCCAGGGTTGGAGAGACCCAGTACTTC
cdr3_aa: CASSLLGSRVGETQYF

d_call: TRBD1
v_call: TRBV10-3
j_call: TRBJ2-5
clone_size: NA
cdr3_nt: TGTGCCATCAGTGGGACAGGGGGAATTCAAGAGACCCAGTACTTC
cdr3_aa: CAISGTGGIQETQYF

d_call: TRBD2
v_call: TRBV7-9
j_call: TRBJ2-1
clone_size: NA
cdr3_nt: TGTGCCAGCAGCTCGGGACTAGCTGAGCAGTTCTTC
cdr3_aa: CASSSGLAEQFF

d_call: TRBD1
v_call: TRBV5-6
j_call: TRBJ2-1
clone_size: NA
cdr3_nt: TGTGCCAGCAGCTTCCGGACAGGTTCCTACAATGAGCAGTTCTTC
cdr3_aa: CASSFRTGSYNEQFF

d_call: NA
v_call: TRBV29-1
j_call: TRBJ1-2
clone_size: NA
cdr3_nt: TGCAGCGTTGCTAGTCGGCTTAGTAGAAATGGCTACACCTTC
cdr3_aa: CSVASRLSRNGYTF

d_call: TRBD2
v_call: TRBV5-4
j_call: TRBJ2-1
clone_size: NA
cdr3_nt: TGTGCCAGCAGCTCCGGAGCGGGGTACTCCTACAATGAGCAGTTCTTC
cdr3_aa: CASSSGAGYSYNEQFF

d_call: NA
v_call: TRBV9
j_call: TRBJ2-7
clone_size: NA
cdr3_nt: TGTGCCAGCAGCGTAGGTAGCGCAGTCACGGCCCTCTACGAGCAGTACTTC
cdr3_aa: CASSVGSAVTALYEQYF

d_call: TRBD2
v_call: TRBV20-1
j_call: TRBJ2-3
clone_size: NA
cdr3_nt: TGCAGTGTCCCGACTAGCGGGCGGCAGTATTTT
cdr3_aa: CSVPTSGRQYF

d_call: NA
v_call: TRBV7-8
j_call: TRBJ2-1
clone_size: NA
cdr3_nt: TGTGCCAGCAGCTTAGTATACAGGGGGGGGACGGGTGAGCAGTTCTTC
cdr3_aa: CASSLVYRGGTGEQFF

d_call: NA
v_call: TRBV29-1
j_call: TRBJ1-2
clone_size: NA
cdr3_nt: TGCAGCGTTGGGGGATATGGCTACACCTTC
cdr3_aa: CSVGGYGYTF

d_call: NA
v_call: TRBV7-9
j_call: TRBJ1-6
clone_size: NA
cdr3_nt: TGTGCCAGCAGCTTAGGAGGGGTGGAGAATTCACCCCTCCACTTT
cdr3_aa: CASSLGGVENSPLHF

d_call: TRBD1
v_call: TRBV20-1
j_call: TRBJ2-7
clone_size: NA
cdr3_nt: TGCAGTGCTCTGGGACAGTCCGAGCAGTACTTC
cdr3_aa: CSALGQSEQYF

d_call: NA
v_call: TRBV18
j_call: TRBJ1-2
clone_size: NA
cdr3_nt: TGTGCCAGCTCACCGACCGGGTCTGGCGAGAGGGGCTACACCTTC
cdr3_aa: CASSPTGSGERGYTF

d_call: NA
v_call: TRBV5-6
j_call: TRBJ2-7
clone_size: NA
cdr3_nt: TGTGCCAGCAGCTTGGAAGGATTTCCCTACGAGCAGTACTTC
cdr3_aa: CASSLEGFPYEQYF

d_call: TRBD1
v_call: TRBV6-1
j_call: TRBJ2-7
clone_size: few
cdr3_nt: TGTGCCAGCAGTGACCCGGGACAGCTCCTCTACGAGCAGTACTTC
cdr3_aa: CASSDPGQLLYEQYF

d_call: TRBD1
v_call: TRBV14
j_call: TRBJ1-2
clone_size: few
cdr3_nt: TGTGCCAGCAGCCAGACAGGGAACTATGGCTACACCTTC
cdr3_aa: CASSQTGNYGYTF

d_call: NA
v_call: TRBV4-1
j_call: TRBJ2-7
clone_size: NA
cdr3_nt: TGCGCCAGCAGCCCTTCGATTCCCGGGGCCCCCTACGAGCAGTACTTC
cdr3_aa: CASSPSIPGAPYEQYF

d_call: NA
v_call: TRBV5-1
j_call: TRBJ2-1
clone_size: few
cdr3_nt: TGCGCCAGCAGCTTGGAAGGTGAGCAGTTCTTC
cdr3_aa: CASSLEGEQFF

d_call: NA
v_call: TRBV6-1
j_call: TRBJ2-7
clone_size: NA
cdr3_nt: TGTGCCAGCAGTGAAGCAGATCCAGGGAAGTACGAGCAGTACTTC
cdr3_aa: CASSEADPGKYEQYF